This TCR beta chain was recovered during a study of OX40 agonist ivuxolimab in advanced cancers. Study-level information: Ivuxolimab, which is an agonistic anti-OX40 (CD134) antibody, was administered to the patients. Dose-escalation patients had hepatocellular carcinoma, melanoma, renal cell or head and neck cancer. Study-wide points: Not determined was the antigen specificity of the expanded peripheral T cells. Partly responding patients at 0.1-3.0 mg/kg showed some of the smallest clonal expansion.

Profiled with immunoSEQ multiplex PCR; TCRdb holds only in-frame clones, not every one. The data hold tens of thousands of clones, with just over 90% observed a single time. Details on this clone: The antigen remains unidentified.

This TCR derives from an adult with an advanced solid tumor such as melanoma, head and neck, liver or kidney cancer. This material consisted of CD4+ or CD8+ T cells sorted from blood, taken in a trial of the OX40 agonist ivuxolimab.

CDR3 sequence reads: CATARDRDHNEQFF. For the CDR3, the DNA is TGTGCCACCGCCCGGGACAGGGACCACAATGAGCAGTTCTTC. J is TRBJ2-1 and V is TRBV6-6, with 9 positions matching TRBD1. In germline, CDR1 is MNHNY, CDR2 SVGAGI (reference sequence). The CDR3 length is 14 residues. V trimming: 10 bases; J trimming: 5 bases; junction bases outside the gene matches: 9.